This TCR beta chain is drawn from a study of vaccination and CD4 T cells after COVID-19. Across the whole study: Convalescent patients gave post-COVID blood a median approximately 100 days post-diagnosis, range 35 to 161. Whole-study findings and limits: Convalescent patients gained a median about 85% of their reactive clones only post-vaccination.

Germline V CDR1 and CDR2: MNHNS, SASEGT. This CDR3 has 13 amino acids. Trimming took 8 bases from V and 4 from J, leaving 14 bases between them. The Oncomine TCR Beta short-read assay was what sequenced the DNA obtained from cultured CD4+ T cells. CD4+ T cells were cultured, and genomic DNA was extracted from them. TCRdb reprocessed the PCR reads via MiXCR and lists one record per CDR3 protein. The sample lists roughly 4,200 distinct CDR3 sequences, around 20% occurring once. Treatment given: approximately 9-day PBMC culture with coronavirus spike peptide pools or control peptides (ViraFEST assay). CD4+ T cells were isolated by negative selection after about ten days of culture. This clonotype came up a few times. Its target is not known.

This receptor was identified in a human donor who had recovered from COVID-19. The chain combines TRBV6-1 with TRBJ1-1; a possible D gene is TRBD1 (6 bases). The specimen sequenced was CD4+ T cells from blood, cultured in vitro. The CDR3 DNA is TGTGCCAGCGGCGAGGGGGGAGGCACTGAAGCTTTCTTT. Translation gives CASGEGGGTEAFF.